Listed here are 14 T cell receptor beta chains from one sample, sequenced in a study of T cell changes during pregnancy in multiple sclerosis. Sequencing was performed with immunoSEQ multiplex PCR; in TCRdb, only in-frame clones are kept and a portion is missing. Here the sample spans fewer than 50,000 clones, approximately 94% being singletons. Sample: CD4+ T cells from peripheral blood mononuclear cells, taken in the third trimester of pregnancy. Source of these receptors: a female donor with multiple sclerosis, enrolled in a pregnancy study.

The V and J genes are TRBV6-1 and TRBJ2-1, with 10 nucleotides matching TRBD2. V trimming: 2 bases; J trimming: 2 bases; junction bases outside the gene matches: 6. The CDR3 is 17 amino acids. Per the germline V gene, CDR1 is MNHNS and CDR2 is SASEGT. Here the CDR3 reads CASSESPSGRTYNEQFF. In DNA form, the CDR3 reads TGTGCCAGCAGTGAATCCCCTAGCGGGAGAACCTACAATGAGCAGTTCTTC.

The chain carries TRBV7-2 and TRBJ2-5, with D unresolved. The V gene's germline CDR1 is SGHTA and CDR2 FQGNSA. The CDR3 is made up of 18 amino acids. V was pared by 0 bases and J by 1 base, with 18 bases between. CDR3 in amino acids: CASSLALYRVTGQETQYF. DNA for the CDR3: TGTGCCAGCAGCTTAGCGCTTTATCGGGTTACGGGCCAAGAGACCCAGTACTTC.

For the CDR3, the DNA is TGCGCCAGCAGCCGCGACAGGGGGCTTGATGGCTACACCTTC. Translation: CASSRDRGLDGYTF. The V gene is TRBV5-1, the J gene TRBJ1-2; TRBD1 aligns across 10 bases. The trim removed 4 bases at V and 6 bases at J, leaving 6 bases unmatched. The CDR3 covers 14 residues. From germline, CDR1 is SGHRS and CDR2 YFSETQ.

The CDR3 protein is CAISGEGGEPNYGYTF. CDR3 bases: TGTGCCATCAGTGGGGAGGGTGGGGAACCCAACTATGGCTACACCTTC. The V gene is TRBV10-3, the J gene TRBJ1-2, with D unclear. The CDR3 length is 16 residues. V gave up 4 bases and J gave up 2 bases, with 17 bases separating them. CDR1 is ENHRY, CDR2 SYGVKD, per germline.

This chain uses TRBV6-5 with TRBJ2-5, with D maybe TRBD1 (5 bases). V lost 8 bases, J lost 2 bases, and 15 bases lay in between. Germline V CDR1 and CDR2: MNHEY, SVGAGI. The CDR3 has 14 residues. CDR3 residues: CASYPRVGQETQYF. CDR3 nucleotide sequence: TGTGCCAGCTATCCCAGGGTGGGGCAAGAGACCCAGTACTTC.

The chain links TRBV18 to TRBJ2-3; no reliable D call. The CDR3 contains 15 residues. The V and J ends lost 4 bases and 0 bases respectively, with 11 bases between them. CDR1 and CDR2 from the germline V gene are KGHSH and LQKENI. The DNA for the CDR3 is TGTGCCAGCTCACTAAACTCCCCTAGCACAGATACGCAGTATTTT. This encodes CASSLNSPSTDTQYF.

This clone has only one observation. V usage is TRBV10-1 and J usage is TRBJ2-1, with TRBD1 identical over 8 bases. The germline CDR1 and CDR2 sequences are WNHNN and SYGVQD (reference sequence). This CDR3 contains 20 residues. With V trimmed by 3 bases and J by 0 bases, 16 bases remained unmatched. The CDR3 protein is CASSEGTGNRKTSSYNEQFF. The CDR3 region has the DNA TGCGCCAGCAGTGAAGGGACAGGAAACCGGAAAACAAGCTCCTACAATGAGCAGTTCTTC.

This clone was detected only once. One end of the junction varies from germline; a read error may be responsible. In nucleotides, the CDR3 is TGTGCCAGCAGTGTTTGGGAGAACCAGTACTTC. Its translation: CASSVWENQYF. The rearrangement links TRBV6-1 to TRBJ2-5, with D tentatively TRBD2 (5 bases). Germline V gene sequence: CDR1 MNHNS, CDR2 SASEGT. The CDR3 contains 11 residues.

The chain couples TRBV28 to TRBJ1-2; TRBD1 matches at 8 bases. This CDR3 is 12 amino acids long. After removal of 5 bases from V and 13 bases from J, the junction contained 9 bases not matched to a gene. Per the germline V gene, CDR1 is MDHEN and CDR2 is SYDVKM. The CDR3 protein is CASSPLTGGGTF. The CDR3 DNA follows: TGTGCCAGCAGTCCCTTAACAGGGGGAGGCACCTTC.

This clone has a single count. The DNA of the CDR3 is TGTGCCAGTAGTGCGGACAGGGATACTGAAGCTTTCTTT. Its protein product is CASSADRDTEAFF. The chain uses TRBV19 and TRBJ1-1; 8 bases fit TRBD1. The CDR3 runs 13 residues. V shed 5 bases and J 5 bases; nucleotides not matched to a gene: 4. Germline CDR1 and CDR2: LNHDA and SQIVND (reference sequence).

The chain links TRBV18 to TRBJ1-5, with D perhaps TRBD1 (5 bases). Germline V gives CDR1 KGHSH, CDR2 LQKENI. The V gene lost 4 bases and the J gene lost 3 bases, with 10 bases spanning the gap. This CDR3 comprises 14 residues. The CDR3 DNA is TGTGCCAGCTCACAGGGGCTTGACAATCAGCCCCAGCATTTT. It translates to CASSQGLDNQPQHF.

The chain joins TRBV6-1 to TRBJ2-7, with 12 bases aligning to TRBD2. J was trimmed by 4 bases and V by 2 bases; bases with no gene match: 15. Germline values: CDR1 MNHNS, CDR2 SASEGT. The CDR3 totals 19 residues. This CDR3 is CASSELVSSGRARDYEQYF. DNA for the CDR3: TGTGCCAGCAGTGAACTTGTCTCTAGCGGGAGGGCCCGGGATTACGAGCAGTACTTC.

The gene calls are TRBV5-1 and TRBJ2-6; 9 bases map to TRBD1. The trim removed 4 bases at V and 3 bases at J, leaving 5 bases unmatched. Germline V gene lookup returns CDR1 SGHRS and CDR2 YFSETQ. This CDR3 is built from 16 residues. Here the CDR3 DNA reads TGCGCCAGCAGCATAGGACAGGGGAGTGGGGCCAACGTCCTGACTTTC. Translated, it gives CASSIGQGSGANVLTF.

The chain uses TRBV19 and TRBJ2-1; 10 nucleotides line up with TRBD1. The CDR3 has 15 residues. Germline CDR1 is LNHDA and CDR2 is SQIVND (reference sequence). Trimming cost V 7 bases and J 7 bases; bases outside gene matches: 10. The CDR3 nucleotides are TGTGCCAGTACCAGCGACAGGGGGCGCGGGAATGAGCAGTTCTTC. Its protein product is CASTSDRGRGNEQFF.